This is a list of T cell receptor beta chains from one sample in a study of technical replicates of blood from a few donors. TCRdb's table, derived via immunoSEQ multiplex PCR, lists solely in-frame clones and lacks some. The table shows about 75,000 clones, with around 97% occurring only once. Sample: T cells isolated from PBMCs. These receptors were obtained from a human donor in good health. The CDR3 runs from the conserved cysteine through the conserved F or W. D genes are given only for firm matches. The listing skips clone size in some rows; elsewhere it reads once, few, many or a size class.

v_call	clone_size	d_call	j_call	cdr3_aa	cdr3_nt
TRBV2	NA	NA	TRBJ1-4	CASSEQGFREKLFF	TGTGCCAGCAGTGAACAGGGTTTCCGGGAAAAACTGTTTTTT
TRBV6-5	NA	NA	TRBJ1-1	CASSHRPGRAFF	TGTGCCAGCAGTCACAGGCCCGGACGGGCTTTCTTT
TRBV6-1	NA	NA	TRBJ1-1	CASTRQANTEAFF	TGTGCCAGCACCCGACAGGCGAACACTGAAGCTTTCTTT
TRBV27	NA	NA	TRBJ2-7	CASSLFWGNYEQYF	TGTGCCAGCAGTTTATTTTGGGGCAACTACGAGCAGTACTTC
TRBV27	NA	NA	TRBJ1-1	CASSLFSDREAFF	TGTGCCAGCAGTTTATTTTCGGACAGAGAAGCTTTCTTT
TRBV10-1	NA	TRBD1	TRBJ1-1	CASSDGRGYTEAFF	TGCGCCAGCAGTGATGGCAGGGGGTACACTGAAGCTTTCTTT
TRBV28	NA	TRBD1	TRBJ1-2	CASSPLGQGHYGYTF	TGTGCCAGCAGTCCTCTTGGACAGGGGCACTATGGCTACACCTTC
TRBV9	NA	TRBD2	TRBJ2-2	CASSVSGGPTGELFF	TGTGCCAGCAGCGTTAGCGGGGGGCCCACCGGGGAGCTGTTTTTT
TRBV5-6	NA	NA	TRBJ2-1	CASSPRASERFF	TGTGCCAGCAGCCCTCGAGCCTCCGAGCGGTTCTTC
TRBV6-5	NA	TRBD2	TRBJ2-3	CASSYRGAGGPDTQYF	TGTGCCAGCAGTTACCGGGGCGCGGGAGGTCCAGATACGCAGTATTTT
TRBV5-1	NA	NA	TRBJ2-2	CASRGGDTGELFF	TGCGCCAGCAGAGGCGGGGACACCGGGGAGCTGTTTTTT
TRBV9	NA	TRBD2	TRBJ2-1	CASSIGTSGGDEQFF	TGTGCCAGCAGCATCGGGACTAGCGGGGGGGATGAGCAGTTCTTC
TRBV6-1	NA	TRBD1	TRBJ2-5	CASSEQGAKETQYF	TGTGCCAGCAGTGAACAGGGGGCTAAAGAGACCCAGTACTTC
TRBV5-1	NA	TRBD1	TRBJ2-3	CASSLTGQGFTDTQYF	TGCGCCAGCAGCTTGACGGGACAGGGGTTCACAGATACGCAGTATTTT
TRBV4-1	NA	NA	TRBJ2-3	CASSQDNRDTQYF	TGCGCCAGCAGCCAAGATAATCGAGATACGCAGTATTTT
TRBV19	once	NA	TRBJ1-1	CASSIAGYHGTEAFF	TGTGCCAGTAGTATTGCCGGGTATCACGGCACTGAAGCTTTCTTT
TRBV2	NA	TRBD2	TRBJ2-1	CARRRGSGYNEQFF	TGTGCCCGGAGGCGGGGTAGCGGGTACAATGAGCAGTTCTTC
TRBV28	NA	TRBD1	TRBJ2-5	CASSSGQGKGETQYF	TGTGCCAGCAGTTCGGGACAGGGGAAAGGAGAGACCCAGTACTTC
TRBV7-9	NA	TRBD1	TRBJ1-2	CASSAGQGNNYGYTF	TGTGCCAGCAGCGCGGGACAGGGAAATAACTATGGCTACACCTTC
TRBV27	NA	NA	TRBJ1-2	CVSSLASGYYGYTF	TGTGTCAGCAGTTTAGCAAGCGGGTACTATGGCTACACCTTC
TRBV2	once	TRBD2	TRBJ2-5	CASRGGDGTQYF	TGTGCCAGCCGTGGGGGGGACGGGACCCAGTACTTC
TRBV21-1	NA	NA	TRBJ2-7	CASSRGSMASGIGEQYF	TGTGCCAGCAGCAGGGGGTCGATGGCTAGCGGAATCGGCGAGCAGTACTTC